This T cell receptor (beta chain) was observed in a study of cytomegalovirus exposure and HLA in healthy donors. Background on the study: The 120 validation repertoires, a later analysis reported, used the same platform as the 700 or so repertoires from the first cohort. The study, taken as a whole, reports: Most observed TCR sequences were rare, whereas some public TCRs were detected in many donors.

About this clone: Its matching antigen is unknown.

Some clones are missing from TCRdb's copy, which holds only in-frame ones; the method was immunoSEQ multiplex PCR. The sample has 150,000 to 200,000 clones, roughly 84% seen once. Germline V gene data show CDR1 as SGDLS and CDR2 as YYNGEE. V lost 3 bases, J lost 1 base, and 10 bases lay in between. The CDR3 sequence is 14 residues long. The donors were members of the validation cohort comprising approximately 120 subjects, separate from the roughly 600-subject first cohort. The V gene is TRBV9, the J gene TRBJ1-2; no clear D. The specimen was PBMCs. This sequence was found in a man aged 25 to 40 in good health and CMV-seropositive. Here the CDR3 reads CASSGKADNYGYTF. The CDR3 DNA is TGTGCCAGCAGCGGGAAAGCGGATAACTATGGCTACACCTTC.